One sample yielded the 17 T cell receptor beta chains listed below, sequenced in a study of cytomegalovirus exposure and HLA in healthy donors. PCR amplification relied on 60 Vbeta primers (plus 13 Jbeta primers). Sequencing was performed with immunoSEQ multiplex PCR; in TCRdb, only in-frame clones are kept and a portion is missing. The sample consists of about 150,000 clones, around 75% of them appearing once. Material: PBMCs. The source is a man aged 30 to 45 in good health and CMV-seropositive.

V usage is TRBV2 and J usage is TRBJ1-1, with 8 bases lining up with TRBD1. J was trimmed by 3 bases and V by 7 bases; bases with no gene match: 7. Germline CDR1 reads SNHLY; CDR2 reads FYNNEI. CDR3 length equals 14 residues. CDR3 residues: CASIPQGAYTEAFF. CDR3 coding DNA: TGTGCCAGCATTCCCCAGGGGGCTTACACTGAAGCTTTCTTT.

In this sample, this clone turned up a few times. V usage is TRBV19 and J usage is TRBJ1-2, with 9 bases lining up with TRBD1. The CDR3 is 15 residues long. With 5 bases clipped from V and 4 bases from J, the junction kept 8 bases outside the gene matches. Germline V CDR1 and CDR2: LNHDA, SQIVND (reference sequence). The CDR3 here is CASSVNRGRAYGYTF. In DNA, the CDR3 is TGTGCCAGTAGTGTAAACAGGGGGCGCGCCTATGGCTACACCTTC.

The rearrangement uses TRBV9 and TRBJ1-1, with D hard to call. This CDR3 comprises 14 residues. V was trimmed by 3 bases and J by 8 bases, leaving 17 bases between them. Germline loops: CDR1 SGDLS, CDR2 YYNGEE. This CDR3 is CASSASSTGIEAFF. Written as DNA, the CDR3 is TGTGCCAGCAGCGCCTCGTCGACGGGGATCGAAGCTTTCTTT.

In DNA form, the CDR3 reads TGTGCCAGCAGCGCAACCGGGAGCGAGCAGTATTTT. Protein product: CASSATGSEQYF. This sequence joins TRBV9 and TRBJ2-3; tentative D call: TRBD2 (6 bases). V gave up 3 bases and J gave up 11 bases, with 13 bases separating them. CDR3 length: 12 residues. CDR1 SGDLS and CDR2 YYNGEE come from the germline V gene. Full variable domain (remainder filled in from reference TRBV9 and TRBJ2-3): DSGVTQTPKHLITATGQRVTLRCSPRSGDLSVYWYQQSLDQGLQFLIQYYNGEERAKGNILERFSAQQFPDLHSELNLSSLELGDSALYFCASSATGSEQYFGPGTRLTVL.

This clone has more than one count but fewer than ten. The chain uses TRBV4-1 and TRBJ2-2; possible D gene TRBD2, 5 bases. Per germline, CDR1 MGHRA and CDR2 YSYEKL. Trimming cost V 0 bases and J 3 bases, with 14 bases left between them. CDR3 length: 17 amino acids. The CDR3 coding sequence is TGCGCCAGCAGCCAAGAGAGGTGGGAGAGGGACACCGGGGAGCTGTTTTTT. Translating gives CASSQERWERDTGELFF.

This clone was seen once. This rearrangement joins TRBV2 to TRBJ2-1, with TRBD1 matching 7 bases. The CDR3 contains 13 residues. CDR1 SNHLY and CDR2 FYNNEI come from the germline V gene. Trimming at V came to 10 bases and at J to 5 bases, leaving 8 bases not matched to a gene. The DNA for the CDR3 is TGTGCCACCAGACAGGGCCCCGACAATGAGCAGTTCTTC. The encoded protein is CATRQGPDNEQFF.

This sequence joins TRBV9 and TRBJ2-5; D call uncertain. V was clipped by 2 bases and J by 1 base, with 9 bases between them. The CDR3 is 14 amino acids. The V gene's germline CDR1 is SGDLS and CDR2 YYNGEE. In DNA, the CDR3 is TGTGCCAGCAGCGTCGGAGTACTCCAAGAGACCCAGTACTTC. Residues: CASSVGVLQETQYF.

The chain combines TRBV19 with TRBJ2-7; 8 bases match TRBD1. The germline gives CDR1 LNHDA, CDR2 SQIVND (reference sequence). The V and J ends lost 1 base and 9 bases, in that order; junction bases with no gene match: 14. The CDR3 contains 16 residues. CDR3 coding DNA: TGTGCCAGTAGTATAGGTGAAGGGACAGGAGCGGGTACGCAGTACTTC. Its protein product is CASSIGEGTGAGTQYF. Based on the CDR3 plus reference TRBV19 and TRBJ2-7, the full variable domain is DGGITQSPKYLFRKEGQNVTLSCEQNLNHDAMYWYRQDPGQGLRLIYYSQIVNDFQKGDIAEGYSVSREKKESFPLTVTSAQKNPTAFYLCASSIGEGTGAGTQYFGPGTRLTVT.

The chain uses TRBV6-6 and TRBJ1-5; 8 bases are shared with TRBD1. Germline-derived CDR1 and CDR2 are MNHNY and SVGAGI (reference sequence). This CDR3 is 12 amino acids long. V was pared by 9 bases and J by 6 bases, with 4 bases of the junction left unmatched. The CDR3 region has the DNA TGTGCCAGTGGACAGGGCCGTCAGCCCCAGCATTTT. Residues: CASGQGRQPQHF.

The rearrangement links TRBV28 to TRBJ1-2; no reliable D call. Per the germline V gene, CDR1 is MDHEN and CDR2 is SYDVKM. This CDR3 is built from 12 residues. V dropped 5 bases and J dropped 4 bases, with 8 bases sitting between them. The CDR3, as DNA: TGTGCCAGCAGTAGACTGAGCTATGGCTACACCTTC. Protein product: CASSRLSYGYTF.

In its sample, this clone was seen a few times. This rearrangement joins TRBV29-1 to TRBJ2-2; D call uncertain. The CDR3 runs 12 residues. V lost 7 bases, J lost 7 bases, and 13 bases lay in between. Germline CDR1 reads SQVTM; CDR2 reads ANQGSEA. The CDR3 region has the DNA TGCAGCGCCGACCCCGAGGACGGGGAGCTGTTTTTT. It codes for CSADPEDGELFF.

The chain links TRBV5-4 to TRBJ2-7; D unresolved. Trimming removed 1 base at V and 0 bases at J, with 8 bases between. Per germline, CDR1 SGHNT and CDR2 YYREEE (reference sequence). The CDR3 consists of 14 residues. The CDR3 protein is CASSLTGSSYEQYF. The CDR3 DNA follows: TGTGCCAGCAGCTTGACTGGTTCCTCCTACGAGCAGTACTTC.

CDR3 in amino acids: CARTGPDRGATGELFF. CDR3 DNA sequence: TGTGCCAGGACCGGACCGGACAGGGGTGCCACCGGGGAGCTGTTTTTT. This rearrangement joins TRBV7-9 to TRBJ2-2, with 9 bases aligning to TRBD1. Germline lookup yields CDR1 SEHNR and CDR2 FQNEAQ (reference sequence). The CDR3 is made up of 16 amino acids. Trimming took 9 bases from V and 4 from J; bases not matched to a gene: 12.

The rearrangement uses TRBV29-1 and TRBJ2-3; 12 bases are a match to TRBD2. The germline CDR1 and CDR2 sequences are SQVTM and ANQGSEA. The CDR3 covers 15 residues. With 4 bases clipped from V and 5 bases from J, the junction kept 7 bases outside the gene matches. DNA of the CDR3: TGCAGCGTTGGGCCTAGCGGGAGGGCCATAGATACGCAGTATTTT. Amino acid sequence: CSVGPSGRAIDTQYF.

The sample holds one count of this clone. The CDR3: CAWSTGGPAFGYTF. In DNA, the CDR3 is TGTGCCTGGAGTACAGGGGGCCCTGCCTTTGGCTACACCTTC. The chain couples TRBV30 to TRBJ1-2, with TRBD1 identical over 9 bases. V trimming: 2 bases; J trimming: 7 bases; junction bases outside the gene matches: 8. This CDR3 is 14 amino acids long. Looked up from germline, CDR1 is GTSNPN and CDR2 is SVGIG (reference sequence).

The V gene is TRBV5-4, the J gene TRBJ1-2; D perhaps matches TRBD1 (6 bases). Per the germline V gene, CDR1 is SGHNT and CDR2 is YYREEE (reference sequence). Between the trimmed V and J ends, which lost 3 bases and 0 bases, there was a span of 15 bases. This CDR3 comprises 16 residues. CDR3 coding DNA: TGTGCCAGCAGCTACCTGGGACAACTGGCTAACTATGGCTACACCTTC. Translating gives CASSYLGQLANYGYTF.

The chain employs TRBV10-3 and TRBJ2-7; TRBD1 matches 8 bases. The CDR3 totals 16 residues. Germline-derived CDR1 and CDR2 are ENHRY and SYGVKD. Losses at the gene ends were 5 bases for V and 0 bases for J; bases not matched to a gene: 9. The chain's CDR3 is CAISNSGTGSSYEQYF. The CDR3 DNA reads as TGTGCCATCAGTAATTCCGGGACAGGCAGCTCCTACGAGCAGTACTTC.